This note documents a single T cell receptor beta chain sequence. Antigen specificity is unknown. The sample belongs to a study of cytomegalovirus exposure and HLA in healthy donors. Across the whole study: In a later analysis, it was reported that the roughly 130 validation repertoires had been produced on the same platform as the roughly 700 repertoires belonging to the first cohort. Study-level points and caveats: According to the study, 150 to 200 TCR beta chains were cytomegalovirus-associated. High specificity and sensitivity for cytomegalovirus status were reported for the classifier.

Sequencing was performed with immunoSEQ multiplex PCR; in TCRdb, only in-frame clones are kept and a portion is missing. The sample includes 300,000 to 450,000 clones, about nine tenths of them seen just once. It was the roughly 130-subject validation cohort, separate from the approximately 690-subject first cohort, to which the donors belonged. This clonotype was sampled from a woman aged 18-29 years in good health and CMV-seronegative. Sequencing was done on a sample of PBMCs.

CDR3 residues: CASSRKGGNTEAFF. For the CDR3, the DNA is TGCGCCAGCAGCCGAAAAGGGGGGAACACTGAAGCTTTCTTT. J is TRBJ1-1 and V is TRBV5-1; the D gene is possibly TRBD1 (6 bases). There are 14 residues in the CDR3. Trimming took off 4 bases at V and 1 base at J, with 11 bases between the two ends. CDR1 is SGHRS and CDR2 is YFSETQ in the germline V gene.